Listed here is a single T cell receptor beta chain. Original methodology: Reference gene primer amplification gave estimated nucleated cell counts. Data came from immunoSEQ multiplex PCR; TCRdb stores just in-frame clones and leaves some out. The V and J calls and clone size come from that table; D and trimming were worked out from the DNA. The sample lists more than 150,000 clones, roughly 80% seen once, with 15% to 20% in the top ten. This sample stems from a study of blood T cell repertoires in COVID-19. Trimming cost V 6 bases and J 1 base, with 7 bases left between them. Germline CDR1 reads ENHRY; CDR2 reads SYGVKD. The CDR3 has 13 residues.

The rearrangement links TRBV10-3 to TRBJ2-1, with D perhaps TRBD1 (5 bases). The origin of this receptor is a man aged 60-69 years with active or convalescent COVID-19. The sequencing input was peripheral blood. In DNA, the CDR3 is TGTGCCATCAGCAGGGAATCCTACAATGAGCAGTTCTTC. It translates to CAISRESYNEQFF.